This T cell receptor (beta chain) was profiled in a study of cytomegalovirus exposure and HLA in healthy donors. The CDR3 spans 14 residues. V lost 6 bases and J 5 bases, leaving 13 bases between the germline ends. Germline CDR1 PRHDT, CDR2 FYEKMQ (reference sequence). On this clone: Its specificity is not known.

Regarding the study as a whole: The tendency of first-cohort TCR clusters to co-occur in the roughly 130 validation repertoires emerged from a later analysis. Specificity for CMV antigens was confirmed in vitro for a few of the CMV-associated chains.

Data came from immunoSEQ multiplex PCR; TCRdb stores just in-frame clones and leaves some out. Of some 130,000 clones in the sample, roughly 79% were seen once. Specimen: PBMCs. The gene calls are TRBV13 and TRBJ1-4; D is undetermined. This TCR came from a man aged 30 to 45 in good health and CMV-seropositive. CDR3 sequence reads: CASRPGLKNEKLFF. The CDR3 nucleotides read TGTGCCAGCAGACCAGGACTGAAAAATGAAAAACTGTTTTTT.